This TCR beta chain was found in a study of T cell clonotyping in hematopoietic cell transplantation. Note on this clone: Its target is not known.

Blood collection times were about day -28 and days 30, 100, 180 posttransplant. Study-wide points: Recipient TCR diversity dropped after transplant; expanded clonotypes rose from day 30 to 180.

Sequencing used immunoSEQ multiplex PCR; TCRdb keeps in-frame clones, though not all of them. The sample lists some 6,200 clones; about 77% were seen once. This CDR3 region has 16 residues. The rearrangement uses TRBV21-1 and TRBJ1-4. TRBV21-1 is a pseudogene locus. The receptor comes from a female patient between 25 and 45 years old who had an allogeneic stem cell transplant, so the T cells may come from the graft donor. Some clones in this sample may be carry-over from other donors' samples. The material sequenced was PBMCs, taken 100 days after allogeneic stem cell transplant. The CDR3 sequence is CASSTPGHKINEKLFF. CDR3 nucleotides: TGTGCCAGCAGCACACCGGGGCATAAGATCAATGAAAAACTGTTTTTT.